A single sample gave rise to the 26 T cell receptor beta chains below, sequenced in a study of blood T cell repertoires in COVID-19. Profiling relied on immunoSEQ multiplex PCR, and the TCRdb table lists in-frame clones only, not all of them. The table lists about 200,000 clones, roughly 89% of them singletons. The specimen was peripheral blood. All receptors derive from a middle-aged man with acute or convalescent COVID-19.

The chain links TRBV19 to TRBJ1-2; D possibly corresponds to TRBD1 (5 bases). V lost 7 bases and J 7 bases, leaving 19 bases between the germline ends. CDR1 is LNHDA, CDR2 SQIVND, per germline (reference sequence). The CDR3 length is 14 residues. This chain's CDR3 is CASIPKEGRGGYTF. In DNA, the CDR3 is TGTGCCAGTATCCCCAAGGAGGGAAGGGGTGGCTACACCTTC.

The rearrangement joins TRBV5-4 to TRBJ2-1; 7 bases align to TRBD2. Germline loops: CDR1 SGHNT, CDR2 YYREEE (reference sequence). J lost 4 bases, V lost 10 bases, and 8 bases had no gene match. The CDR3 runs to 13 residues. Written as DNA, the CDR3 is TGTGCCTTCGGGGGGACTCAATACAATGAGCAGTTCTTC. As protein: CAFGGTQYNEQFF.

The chain links TRBV6-5 to TRBJ2-5, with 7 nucleotides matching TRBD1. The CDR3 sequence is 15 residues long. Germline assignment: CDR1 MNHEY and CDR2 SVGAGI. The junction had 11 bases not matched to a gene; V was cut back by 5 bases and J by 5 bases. The CDR3 region has the DNA TGTGCCAGCAGTCGCCCGGTAGGGGGCTCGGAGACCCAGTACTTC. The encoded protein is CASSRPVGGSETQYF.

This clone was recorded only once. The genes are TRBV11-2 and TRBJ2-3, with 14 bases fitting TRBD2. The CDR3 totals 18 residues. Germline trimming cut 3 bases from V and 0 bases from J; bases unmatched to any gene: 5. Germline-derived CDR1 and CDR2 are SGHAT and FQNNGV. This CDR3 is CASSLGGTSGGSTDTQYF. CDR3 bases: TGTGCCAGCAGCTTGGGAGGGACTAGCGGGGGTAGCACAGATACGCAGTATTTT.

The chain carries TRBV6-4 and TRBJ1-5, with 7 bases matching TRBD1. The V gene end was trimmed by 7 bases and the J gene end by 9 bases; junction bases not matched to a gene: 12. In germline, CDR1 is MRHNA, CDR2 SNTAGT. CDR3 length: 14 residues. CDR3 loop: CASIVTGPSRPQHF. As DNA, the CDR3 is TGTGCCAGCATCGTGACAGGGCCCAGTCGGCCCCAGCATTTT.

The chain links TRBV6-6 to TRBJ2-3; D ambiguous. The CDR3 runs 16 residues. Germline V gives CDR1 MNHNY, CDR2 SVGAGI (reference sequence). Trimming stripped 0 bases from V and 5 bases from J, with 15 bases between. CDR3 sequence reads: CASSYSAVPAGDTQYF. CDR3 DNA: TGTGCCAGCAGTTACTCGGCAGTCCCCGCTGGAGATACGCAGTATTTT.

The chain has TRBV10-3 and TRBJ1-1; possible D gene TRBD1, 5 bases. Germline-derived CDR1 and CDR2 are ENHRY and SYGVKD. The CDR3 length is 13 residues. The V and J ends lost 6 bases and 6 bases respectively, with 14 bases between them. The CDR3 DNA sequence: TGTGCCATCAGCCGGACCGGGGGGTCTGAAGCTTTCTTT. It specifies CAISRTGGSEAFF.

The chain couples TRBV2 to TRBJ2-4; the match to TRBD2 covers 7 bases. J was trimmed by 1 base and V by 3 bases; bases with no gene match: 3. The CDR3 extends over 15 amino acids. CDR1 and CDR2 from the germline V gene are SNHLY and FYNNEI. The CDR3 region has the DNA TGTGCCAGCAGTGAGACTAGCCTGGCCAAAAACATTCAGTACTTC. It is translated as CASSETSLAKNIQYF.

DNA for the CDR3: TGTGCCAGCAGGAGGGTGCCTGAGAACACCGGGGAGCTGTTTTTT. This gives the protein CASRRVPENTGELFF. The rearrangement uses TRBV6-5 and TRBJ2-2; D is possibly TRBD2 (5 bases). Germline V lookup: CDR1 MNHEY, CDR2 SVGAGI. CDR3 length equals 15 residues. V lost 6 bases and J lost 1, with 12 bases in between.

The chain has TRBV18 and TRBJ2-4; no reliable D call. This CDR3 region has 12 residues. Trimming shortened V by 2 bases and J by 6 bases, and 5 bases separated the two germline ends. Per germline, CDR1 KGHSH and CDR2 LQKENI. The CDR3, as DNA: TGTGCCAGCTCACCAGACTCAAACATTCAGTACTTC. Translated: CASSPDSNIQYF.

The V call is TRBV5-1, the J call TRBJ2-1; D not resolved. Germline loops: CDR1 SGHRS, CDR2 YFSETQ. V dropped 2 bases and J dropped 6 bases, with 6 bases sitting between them. The CDR3 spans 12 residues. CDR3 protein: CASSFQSNEQFF. CDR3 nucleotides: TGCGCCAGCAGCTTCCAGTCCAATGAGCAGTTCTTC.

The chain has TRBV4-2 and TRBJ2-6, with a weak D call TRBD1 (6 bases). CDR3 size: 19 residues. The germline V and J ends were trimmed by 0 bases and 4 bases, with 19 bases remaining between them. Germline CDR1 and CDR2: LGHNA and YNFKEQ. The CDR3 region has the DNA TGTGCCAGCAGCCAAGATAAAGCCAGGGGTATCTCCGGGGCCAACGTCCTGACTTTC. This codes for CASSQDKARGISGANVLTF.

This chain's CDR3 is CASGETGGDTDTQYF. CDR3 DNA sequence: TGCGCCAGCGGGGAAACAGGGGGCGATACAGATACGCAGTATTTT. The chain carries TRBV5-1 and TRBJ2-3; 9 positions match TRBD1. The V segment lost 7 bases and the J segment 3 bases; nucleotides outside the gene matches: 9. The CDR3 length is 15 residues. Germline assignment: CDR1 SGHRS and CDR2 YFSETQ.

The V call is TRBV12-2, the J call TRBJ2-3; TRBD2, as called in the table, went unchecked against the DNA. TRBV12-2 is termed a pseudogene. This CDR3 spans 17 amino acids. CDR3 DNA: TGTGCAAGTCGCTTACCACACTGCGGGGTCGACACAGATACGCAGTATTTT. Its translation is CASRLPHCGVDTDTQYF.

This chain joins TRBV7-2 and TRBJ1-5, with no clear D. The V gene lost 6 bases and the J gene lost 5 bases, with 14 bases spanning the gap. Germline V CDR1 and CDR2: SGHTA, FQGNSA. The CDR3 loop spans 14 amino acids. CDR3 region: CASSPRGLHQPQHF. CDR3 nucleotide sequence: TGTGCCAGCAGTCCCCGGGGTCTTCATCAGCCCCAGCATTTT.

This chain joins TRBV7-9 and TRBJ1-4, with 9 bases matching TRBD1. CDR3 size: 14 residues. Germline V gene data show CDR1 as SEHNR and CDR2 as FQNEAQ (reference sequence). V was pared by 6 bases and J by 7 bases, with 6 bases of the junction left unmatched. CDR3 DNA: TGTGCCAGCAGTTGGGACAGGGAAGGTGAAAAACTGTTTTTT. Translated: CASSWDREGEKLFF.

This clone has a single count. The V and J genes are TRBV27 and TRBJ1-6; a possible D gene is TRBD1 (6 bases). Trimming left V 6 bases short and J 10 bases short, with 16 bases between. This CDR3 is built from 14 residues. Germline V gene data show CDR1 as MNHEY and CDR2 as SMNVEV (reference sequence). The CDR3 sequence: CASSHGTIGSPLHF. DNA for the CDR3: TGTGCCAGCAGCCACGGGACAATCGGCTCACCCCTCCACTTT.

The J gene is TRBJ2-3, the V gene TRBV7-2; D is ambiguous. Trimming took off 2 bases at V and 1 base at J, with 7 bases between the two ends. The CDR3 extends over 14 amino acids. The germline gives CDR1 SGHTA, CDR2 FQGNSA. CDR3 sequence: CASSLQAGTDTQYF. The CDR3 nucleotides are TGTGCCAGCAGCTTACAGGCAGGCACAGATACGCAGTATTTT. Drawing the rest from reference TRBV7-2 and TRBJ2-3, the complete variable domain is GAGVSQSPSNKVTEKGKDVELRCDPISGHTALYWYRQSLGQGLEFLIYFQGNSAPDKSGLPSDRFSAERTGGSVSTLTIQRTQQEDSAVYLCASSLQAGTDTQYFGPGTRLTVL.

The chain joins TRBV7-2 to TRBJ2-5, with D possibly being TRBD2 (6 bases). This CDR3 comprises 15 residues. The V end lost 5 bases, the J end lost 2 bases, and 15 bases lay between the germline ends. Germline CDR1 SGHTA, CDR2 FQGNSA. This CDR3 is CASSLFGLPQETQYF. CDR3 DNA: TGTGCCAGCAGCCTCTTTGGACTACCTCAAGAGACCCAGTACTTC.

The chain links TRBV4-3 to TRBJ1-2; D is undetermined. Looked up from germline, CDR1 is LGHNA and CDR2 is YSLEER. The CDR3 runs to 14 residues. Trimming removed 0 bases at V and 6 bases at J, with 11 bases between. CDR3 DNA sequence: TGCGCCAGCAGCCAAGAAGAGCGAAGGAATGGCTACACCTTC. Translation gives CASSQEERRNGYTF.

V is TRBV27 and J is TRBJ1-2; 10 bases map to TRBD1. The ends lost 5 bases at V and 7 bases at J; junction bases unmatched: 10. The CDR3 is 15 amino acids. Germline assignment: CDR1 MNHEY and CDR2 SMNVEV (reference sequence). CDR3 DNA sequence: TGTGCCAGCAGTCACGAGGGACAGGGGCGCCGTGGCTACACCTTC. This sequence encodes CASSHEGQGRRGYTF.

This rearrangement joins TRBV4-1 to TRBJ2-7; TRBD1 matches 8 bases. V shed 2 bases, J shed 7 bases, and the junction held 7 bases outside the gene matches. The CDR3 runs 14 residues. Germline V gene lookup returns CDR1 MGHRA and CDR2 YSYEKL. CDR3 region: CASSQRDRSREQYF. In nucleotides, the CDR3 is TGCGCCAGCAGCCAACGGGACAGGAGTAGAGAGCAGTACTTC.

The chain links TRBV30 to TRBJ2-7; perhaps TRBD2 as D (5 bases). Germline V CDR1 and CDR2: GTSNPN, SVGIG (reference sequence). V gave up 3 bases and J gave up 0 bases, with 9 bases separating them. This CDR3 is 13 amino acids long. CDR3 bases: TGTGCCTGGAGATTCGGACTCTCCTACGAGCAGTACTTC. Translating gives CAWRFGLSYEQYF.

The chain is built from TRBV19 and TRBJ2-1; perhaps TRBD1 as D (6 bases). V shed 2 bases and J shed 4 bases, with 12 bases lying between them. The V gene's germline CDR1 is LNHDA and CDR2 SQIVND (reference sequence). This CDR3 comprises 15 residues. The CDR3 DNA reads as TGTGCCAGTAGTATACCCAGGGGCCGTTACAATGAGCAGTTCTTC. It is translated as CASSIPRGRYNEQFF.

With respect to this clone: It is unclear where the CDR3 begins or ends on the DNA, so no DNA is shown, and the CDR3 is as TCRdb lists it. The V and J genes are TRBV7-9 and TRBJ1-4. Germline V gene data show CDR1 as SEHNR and CDR2 as FQNEAQ (reference sequence). With termini counted, the CDR3 has 15 amino acids. The chain's CDR3 is CASSLFLSENEKLFF.

This sequence joins TRBV7-3 and TRBJ2-5; the match to TRBD1 covers 11 bases. CDR1 and CDR2 from the germline V gene are SGHTA and FQGTGA. CDR3 length equals 15 residues. V lost 4 bases, J lost 4 bases, and 5 bases stayed unmatched. Here the CDR3 reads CASSSGTGGRETQYF. The CDR3 DNA reads as TGTGCCAGCAGCTCCGGGACAGGGGGTAGAGAGACCCAGTACTTC.